Reported below is one T cell receptor (beta chain). These data come from a study of blood T cell repertoires in COVID-19. Study-wide background: COVID-19 samples collected from the United States, Italy and Spain covered acute and convalescent phases. PBMCs, B-cell-depleted T cells, or T cells provided the cDNA or gDNA that made up the material.

With 3 bases removed from V and 0 bases from J, the gap between germline ends came to 8 bases. Germline loops: CDR1 ENHRY, CDR2 SYGVKD. The CDR3 sequence is 15 residues long. Under the authors' procedure: By means of reference gene primer amplification, nucleated cell counts were estimated. The repertoire was sequenced with immunoSEQ multiplex PCR; TCRdb's copy has only in-frame clones and lacks some. The V and J calls and clone size are taken from that table; D and trimming were inferred from the DNA. The sample records about 100,000 clones, 70% to 90% being singletons. This receptor was identified in a man aged 50 or older with active COVID-19. The sample taken for sequencing was peripheral blood. The chain uses TRBV10-3 and TRBJ1-4; D is unclear. The CDR3 region has the DNA TGTGCCATCAGTGATGGCAGATCAACTAATGAAAAACTGTTTTTT. It encodes CAISDGRSTNEKLFF.